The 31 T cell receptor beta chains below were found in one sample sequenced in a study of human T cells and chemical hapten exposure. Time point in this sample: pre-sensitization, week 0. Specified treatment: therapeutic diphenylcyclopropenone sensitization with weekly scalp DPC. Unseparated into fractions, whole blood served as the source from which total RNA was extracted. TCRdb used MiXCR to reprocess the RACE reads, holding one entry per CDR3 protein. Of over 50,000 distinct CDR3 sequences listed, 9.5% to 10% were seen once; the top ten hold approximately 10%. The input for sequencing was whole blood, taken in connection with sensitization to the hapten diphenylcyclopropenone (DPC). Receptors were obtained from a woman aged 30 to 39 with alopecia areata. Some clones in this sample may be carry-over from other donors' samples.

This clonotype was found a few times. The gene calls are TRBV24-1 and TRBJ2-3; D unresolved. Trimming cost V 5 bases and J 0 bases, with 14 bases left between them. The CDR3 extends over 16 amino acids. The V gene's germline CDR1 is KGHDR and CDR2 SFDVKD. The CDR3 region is CATSVGLGISTDTQYF. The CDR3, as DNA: TGTGCCACCAGTGTTGGGTTAGGAATTAGCACAGATACGCAGTATTTT.

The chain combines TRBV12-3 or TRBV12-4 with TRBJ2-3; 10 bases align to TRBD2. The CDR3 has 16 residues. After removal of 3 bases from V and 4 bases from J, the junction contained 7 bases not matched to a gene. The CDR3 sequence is CASSFPLAGVPDTQYF. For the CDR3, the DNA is TGTGCCAGCAGTTTCCCCCTAGCGGGGGTTCCAGATACGCAGTATTTT.

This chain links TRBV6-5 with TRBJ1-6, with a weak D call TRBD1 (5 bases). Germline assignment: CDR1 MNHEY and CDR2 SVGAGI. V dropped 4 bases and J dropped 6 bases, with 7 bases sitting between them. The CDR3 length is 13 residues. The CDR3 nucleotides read TGTGCCAGCAGTTGGGGGGGTAATTCACCCCTCCACTTT. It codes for CASSWGGNSPLHF.

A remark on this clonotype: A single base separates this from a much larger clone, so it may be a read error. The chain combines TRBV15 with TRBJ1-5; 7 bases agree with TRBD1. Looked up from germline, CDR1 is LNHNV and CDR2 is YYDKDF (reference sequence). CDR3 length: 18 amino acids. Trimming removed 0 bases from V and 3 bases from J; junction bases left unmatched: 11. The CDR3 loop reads CATSRDSNTGDNNQPQHF. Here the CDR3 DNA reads TGTGCCACCAGCAGAGACTCAAACACAGGGGATAACAATCAGCCCCAGCATTTT.

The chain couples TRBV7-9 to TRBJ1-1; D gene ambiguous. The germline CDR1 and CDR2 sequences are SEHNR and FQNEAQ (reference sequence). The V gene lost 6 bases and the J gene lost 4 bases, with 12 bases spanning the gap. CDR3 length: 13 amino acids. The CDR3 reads CASSSGCSTEAFF. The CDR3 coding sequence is TGTGCCAGCAGTTCAGGTTGTAGCACTGAAGCTTTCTTT.

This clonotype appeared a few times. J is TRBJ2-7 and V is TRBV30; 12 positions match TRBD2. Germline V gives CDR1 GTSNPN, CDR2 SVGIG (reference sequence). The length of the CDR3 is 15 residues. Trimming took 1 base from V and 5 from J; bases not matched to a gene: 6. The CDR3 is CAWSDETSGGHEQYF. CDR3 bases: TGTGCCTGGAGTGACGAGACTAGCGGGGGCCACGAGCAGTACTTC.

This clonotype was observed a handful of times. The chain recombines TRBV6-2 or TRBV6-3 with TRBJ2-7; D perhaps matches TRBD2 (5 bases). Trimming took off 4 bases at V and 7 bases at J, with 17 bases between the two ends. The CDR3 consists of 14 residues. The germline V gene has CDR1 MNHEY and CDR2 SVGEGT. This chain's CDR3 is CASSWTGPSGEQYF. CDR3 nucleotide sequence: TGTGCCAGCAGTTGGACGGGTCCCTCGGGGGAGCAGTACTTC.

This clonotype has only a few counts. CDR3 sequence reads: CASKLKQGAYEQYF. The CDR3 DNA follows: TGCGCCAGCAAATTGAAGCAGGGGGCCTACGAGCAGTACTTC. The rearrangement uses TRBV5-1 and TRBJ2-7, with TRBD1 matching over 7 bases. This CDR3 is built from 14 residues. Germline values: CDR1 SGHRS, CDR2 YFSETQ. With V trimmed by 6 bases and J by 2 bases, 8 bases remained unmatched.

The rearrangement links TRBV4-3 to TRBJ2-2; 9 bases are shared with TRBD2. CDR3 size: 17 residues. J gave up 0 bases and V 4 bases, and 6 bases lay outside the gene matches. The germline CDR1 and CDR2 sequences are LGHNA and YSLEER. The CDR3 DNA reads TGCGCCAGCAGCCCCAGAGGCGGGGGGGCGAACACCGGGGAGCTGTTTTTT. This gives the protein CASSPRGGGANTGELFF.

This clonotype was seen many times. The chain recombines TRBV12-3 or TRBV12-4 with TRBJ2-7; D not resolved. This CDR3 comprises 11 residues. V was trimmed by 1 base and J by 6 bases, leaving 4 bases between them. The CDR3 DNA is TGTGCCAGCAGTTTAGAGCGCGAGCAGTACTTC. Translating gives CASSLEREQYF.

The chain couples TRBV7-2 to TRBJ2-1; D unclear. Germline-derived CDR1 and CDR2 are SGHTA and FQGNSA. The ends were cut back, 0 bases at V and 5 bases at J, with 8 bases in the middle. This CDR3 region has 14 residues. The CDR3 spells CASSLALSNNEQFF. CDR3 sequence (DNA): TGTGCCAGCAGCTTAGCGCTCAGTAACAATGAGCAGTTCTTC.

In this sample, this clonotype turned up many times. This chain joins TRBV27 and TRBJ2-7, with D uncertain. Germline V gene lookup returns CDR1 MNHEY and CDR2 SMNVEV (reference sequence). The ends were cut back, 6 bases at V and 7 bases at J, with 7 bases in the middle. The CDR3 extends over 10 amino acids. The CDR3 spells CASSPREQYF. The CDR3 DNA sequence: TGTGCCAGCAGCCCCCGGGAGCAGTACTTC.

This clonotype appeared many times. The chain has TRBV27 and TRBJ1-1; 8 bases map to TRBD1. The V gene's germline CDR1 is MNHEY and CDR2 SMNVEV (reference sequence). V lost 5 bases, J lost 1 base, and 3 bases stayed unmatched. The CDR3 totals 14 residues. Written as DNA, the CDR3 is TGTGCCAGCAGTGAGGGGACAGGGAACACTGAAGCTTTCTTT. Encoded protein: CASSEGTGNTEAFF.

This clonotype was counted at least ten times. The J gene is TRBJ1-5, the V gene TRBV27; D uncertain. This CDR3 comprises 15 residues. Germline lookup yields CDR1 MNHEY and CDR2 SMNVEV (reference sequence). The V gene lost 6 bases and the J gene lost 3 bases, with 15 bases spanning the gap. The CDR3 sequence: CASSRTAGTNQPQHF. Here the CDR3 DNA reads TGTGCCAGCAGCAGGACCGCCGGAACCAATCAGCCCCAGCATTTT.

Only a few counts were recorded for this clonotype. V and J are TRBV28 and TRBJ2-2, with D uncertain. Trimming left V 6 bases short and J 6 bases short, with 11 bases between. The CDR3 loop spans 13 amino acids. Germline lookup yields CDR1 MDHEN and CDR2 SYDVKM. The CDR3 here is CASSLEYAGELFF. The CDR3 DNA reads TGTGCCAGCAGCTTAGAGTACGCCGGGGAGCTGTTTTTT.

DNA of the CDR3: TGCGCCAGCACCTGGGATACAGGGGGCTCCGGGAACACCGGGGAGCTGTTTTTT. This codes for CASTWDTGGSGNTGELFF. This chain links TRBV5-1 with TRBJ2-2; 9 bases align to TRBD1. The CDR3 has 18 residues. Trimming removed 6 bases from V and 1 base from J; junction bases left unmatched: 13. In germline, CDR1 is SGHRS, CDR2 YFSETQ.

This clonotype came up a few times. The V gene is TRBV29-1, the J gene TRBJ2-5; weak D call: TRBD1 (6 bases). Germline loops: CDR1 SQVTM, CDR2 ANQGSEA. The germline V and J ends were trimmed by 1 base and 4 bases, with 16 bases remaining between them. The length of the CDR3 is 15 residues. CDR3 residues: CSVEVRGTGLETQYF. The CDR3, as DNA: TGCAGCGTTGAAGTGAGAGGCACAGGGTTAGAGACCCAGTACTTC.

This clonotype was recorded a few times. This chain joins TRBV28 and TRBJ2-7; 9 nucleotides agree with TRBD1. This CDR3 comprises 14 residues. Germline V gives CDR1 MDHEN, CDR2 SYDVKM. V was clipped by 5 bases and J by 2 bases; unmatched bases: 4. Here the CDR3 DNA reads TGTGCCAGCAGTACCCGGGACAGGGCCTACGAGCAGTACTTC. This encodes CASSTRDRAYEQYF.

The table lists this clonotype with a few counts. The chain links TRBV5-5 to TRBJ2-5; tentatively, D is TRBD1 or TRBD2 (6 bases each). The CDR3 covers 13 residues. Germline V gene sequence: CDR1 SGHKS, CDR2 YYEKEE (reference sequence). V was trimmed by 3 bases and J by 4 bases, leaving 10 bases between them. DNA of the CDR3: TGTGCCAGCAGCTGGGGGGCGGGAGAGACCCAGTACTTC. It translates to CASSWGAGETQYF.

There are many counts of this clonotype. DNA of the CDR3: TGTGCCAGCAGCCCGATAACGGGGACAGCCTACGAGCAGTACTTC. Translated, it gives CASSPITGTAYEQYF. The chain is built from TRBV28 and TRBJ2-7; 7 bases line up with TRBD1. The CDR3 is 15 amino acids. V shed 6 bases and J 2 bases; nucleotides not matched to a gene: 10. CDR1 and CDR2 from the germline V gene are MDHEN and SYDVKM.

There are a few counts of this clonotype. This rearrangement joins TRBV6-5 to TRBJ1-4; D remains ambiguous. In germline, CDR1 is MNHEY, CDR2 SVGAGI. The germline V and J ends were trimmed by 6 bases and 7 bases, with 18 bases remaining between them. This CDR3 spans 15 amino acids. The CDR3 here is CASRGPEEIGEKLFF. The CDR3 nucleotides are TGTGCCAGCAGAGGTCCGGAGGAAATCGGTGAAAAACTGTTTTTT.

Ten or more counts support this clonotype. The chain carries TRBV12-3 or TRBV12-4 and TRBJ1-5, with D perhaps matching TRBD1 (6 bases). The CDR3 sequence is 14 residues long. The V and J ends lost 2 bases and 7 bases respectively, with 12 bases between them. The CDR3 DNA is TGTGCCAGCAGTTTATCGGGGGCTGAGCAGCCCCAGCATTTT. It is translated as CASSLSGAEQPQHF.

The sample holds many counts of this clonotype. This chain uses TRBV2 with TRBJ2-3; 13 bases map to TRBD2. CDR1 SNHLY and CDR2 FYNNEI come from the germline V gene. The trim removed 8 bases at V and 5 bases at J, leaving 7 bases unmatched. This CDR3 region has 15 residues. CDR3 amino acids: CASETGLAGKDTQYF. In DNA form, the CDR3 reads TGTGCCAGCGAGACGGGACTAGCGGGGAAAGATACGCAGTATTTT. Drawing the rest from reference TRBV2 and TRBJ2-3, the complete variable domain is EPEVTQTPSHQVTQMGQEVILRCVPISNHLYFYWYRQILGQKVEFLVSFYNNEISEKSEIFDDQFSVERPDGSNFTLKIRSTKLEDSAMYFCASETGLAGKDTQYFGPGTRLTVL.

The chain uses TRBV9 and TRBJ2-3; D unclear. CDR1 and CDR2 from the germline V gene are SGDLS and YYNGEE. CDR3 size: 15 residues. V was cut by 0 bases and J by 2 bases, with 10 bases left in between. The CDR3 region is CASSVAPIVTDTQYF. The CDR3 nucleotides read TGTGCCAGCAGCGTAGCTCCGATAGTCACAGATACGCAGTATTTT. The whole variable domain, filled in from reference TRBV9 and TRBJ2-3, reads DSGVTQTPKHLITATGQRVTLRCSPRSGDLSVYWYQQSLDQGLQFLIQYYNGEERAKGNILERFSAQQFPDLHSELNLSSLELGDSALYFCASSVAPIVTDTQYFGPGTRLTVL.

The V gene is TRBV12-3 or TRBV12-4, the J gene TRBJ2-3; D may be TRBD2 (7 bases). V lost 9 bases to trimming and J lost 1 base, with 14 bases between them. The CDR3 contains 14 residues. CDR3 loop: CASLSGGGTDTQYF. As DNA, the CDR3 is TGTGCCAGTCTCTCGGGGGGCGGCACAGATACGCAGTATTTT.

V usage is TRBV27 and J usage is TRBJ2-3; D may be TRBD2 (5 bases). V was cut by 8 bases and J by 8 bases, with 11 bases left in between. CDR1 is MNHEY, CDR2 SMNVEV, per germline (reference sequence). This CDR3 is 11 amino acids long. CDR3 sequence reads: CASHRGATQYF. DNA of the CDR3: TGTGCCAGCCACCGGGGAGCTACGCAGTATTTT.

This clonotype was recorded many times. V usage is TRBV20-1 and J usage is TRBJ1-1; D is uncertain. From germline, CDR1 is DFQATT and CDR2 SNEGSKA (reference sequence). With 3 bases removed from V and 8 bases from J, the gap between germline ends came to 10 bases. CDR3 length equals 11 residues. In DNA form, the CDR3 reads TGCAGTGCTAGTTCCAGGCGGGAAGCTTTCTTT. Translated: CSASSRREAFF.

CDR3 region: CASSLAGTGVQYF. The CDR3 bases are TGTGCCAGCAGCTTAGCGGGGACAGGGGTTCAGTACTTC. The chain uses TRBV7-2 and TRBJ2-4; 10 bases match TRBD1. This CDR3 region has 13 residues. J gave up 11 bases and V 0 bases, and 1 base lay outside the gene matches. Germline-derived CDR1 and CDR2 are SGHTA and FQGNSA.

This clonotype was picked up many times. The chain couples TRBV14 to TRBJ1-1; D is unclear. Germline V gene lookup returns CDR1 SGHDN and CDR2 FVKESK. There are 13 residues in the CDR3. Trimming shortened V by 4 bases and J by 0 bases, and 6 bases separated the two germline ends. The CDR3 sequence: CASSREMNTEAFF. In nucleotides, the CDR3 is TGTGCCAGCAGCCGTGAAATGAACACTGAAGCTTTCTTT. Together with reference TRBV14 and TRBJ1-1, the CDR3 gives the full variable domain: EAGVTQFPSHSVIEKGQTVTLRCDPISGHDNLYWYRRVMGKEIKFLLHFVKESKQDESGMPNNRFLAERTGGTYSTLKVQPAELEDSGVYFCASSREMNTEAFFGQGTRLTVV.

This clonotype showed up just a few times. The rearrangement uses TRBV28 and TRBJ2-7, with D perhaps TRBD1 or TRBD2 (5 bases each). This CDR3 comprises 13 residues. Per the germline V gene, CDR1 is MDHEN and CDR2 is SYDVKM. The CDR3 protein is CAISGTNSYEQYF. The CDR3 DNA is TGTGCTATCTCGGGGACCAACTCCTACGAGCAGTACTTC.

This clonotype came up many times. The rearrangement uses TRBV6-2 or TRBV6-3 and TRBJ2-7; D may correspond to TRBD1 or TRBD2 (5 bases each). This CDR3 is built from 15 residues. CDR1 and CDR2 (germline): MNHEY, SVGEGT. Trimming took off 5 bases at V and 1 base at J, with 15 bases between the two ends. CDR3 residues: CASSRDLWGSYEQYF. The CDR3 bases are TGTGCCAGCAGTCGGGACCTGTGGGGGTCCTACGAGCAGTACTTC.